This T cell receptor (beta chain) came from a study of blood T cells in healthy people across ages. General study results and limits: The fall in TCR beta diversity per million T cells was roughly linear with age. Correlation between TCR beta diversity and naive T cell percentage was strong.

Germline CDR1 is DFQATT and CDR2 is SNEGSKA (reference sequence). Trimming stripped 7 bases from V and 2 bases from J, with 18 bases between. This CDR3 has 15 residues. This clonotype was seen a few times. Its antigen is currently unknown. A second about 7 to 12 cycle PCR used barcoded and J-beta primers. Each single sample gave us at least 2.5 million CDR3-containing paired-end reads. One entry per CDR3 protein, called by TCRdb with MiXCR from the 5' RACE reads. Counted here are roughly 1.7 million distinct CDR3 sequences, roughly 32% occurring once; the ten biggest clones make up 10% to 12%. V gene TRBV20-1 combines with J gene TRBJ2-1; D is uncertain. The clonotype comes from a woman under 40 in good health. Sequences were obtained from blood. CDR3 amino acids: CSVLISRQPYNEQFF. CDR3 DNA: TGCAGTGTTCTCATATCCCGGCAGCCCTACAATGAGCAGTTCTTC.